These 5 T cell receptor beta chains originate from one sample sequenced in a study of shared clonotypes between healthy human individuals. Libraries were prepared by immunoSEQ multiplex PCR; TCRdb keeps only in-frame clonotypes and omits some of them. The sample consists of approximately 500,000 clones, roughly 80% of them appearing once. Specimen: PBMCs. Every receptor here comes from a woman in her forties in good health. Some clones in this sample may be carry-over from other donors' samples.

This chain connects TRBV21-1 to TRBJ2-7. TRBV21-1 is a pseudogene locus. The CDR3 spans 13 residues. CDR3 bases: TGTGCCAGCAGCAAAGCAAGGGGAGACGAGCAGTACTTC. This sequence encodes CASSKARGDEQYF.

This sequence joins TRBV7-9 and TRBJ2-1; 9 bases are a match to TRBD2. The germline gives CDR1 SEHNR, CDR2 FQNEAQ (reference sequence). The CDR3 is 18 amino acids. V trimming: 2 bases; J trimming: 8 bases; junction bases outside the gene matches: 16. As DNA, the CDR3 is TGTGCCAGCAGCTTAAGGGTCCCACTGCTTCGACTAGCGGATGAGCAGTTCTTC. Translation: CASSLRVPLLRLADEQFF.

This clone was counted a few times. This likely came from a read error, as a far larger clone is one base away. The V and J genes are TRBV10-3 and TRBJ1-2; no firm D call. CDR3 length: 14 amino acids. Germline V gene sequence: CDR1 ENHRY, CDR2 SYGVKD. Trimming took 9 bases from V and 4 from J, leaving 18 bases between them. CDR3 sequence (DNA): TGTGCCATAGGGAACCCAGTGTTTGCCTATGGCTACACCTTC. Its translation: CAIGNPVFAYGYTF.

This clone was recorded at least ten times. Other DNA variants within this sample encode the same CDR3. The CDR3 DNA is TGTGCCAGCAGCCGGGACACAAATCAGCCCCAGCATTTT. As protein: CASSRDTNQPQHF. V and J are TRBV7-2 and TRBJ1-5, with D maybe TRBD1 (6 bases). CDR1 and CDR2 (germline): SGHTA, FQGNSA. V was shortened by 5 bases and J by 4 bases, with 9 bases between the two germline ends. The CDR3 loop spans 13 amino acids. The variable domain in full, completed from reference TRBV7-2 and TRBJ1-5, reads GAGVSQSPSNKVTEKGKDVELRCDPISGHTALYWYRQSLGQGLEFLIYFQGNSAPDKSGLPSDRFSAERTGGSVSTLTIQRTQQEDSAVYLCASSRDTNQPQHFGDGTRLSIL.

The chain joins TRBV5-6 to TRBJ2-2; unclear D gene. The germline V gene encodes CDR1 SGHDT and CDR2 YYEEEE. Trimming cost V 4 bases and J 3 bases, with 10 bases left between them. The CDR3 is made up of 14 amino acids. In nucleotides, the CDR3 is TGTGCCAGCAGCCCTAGGGCGTACACCGGGGAGCTGTTTTTT. Its protein is CASSPRAYTGELFF.